This T cell receptor (beta chain) was observed in a study of blood T cell repertoires in COVID-19. Participants came from 24 US areas, aged roughly 18 to 95 years. Methods used by the authors: Reference gene primer amplification yielded estimated nucleated cell counts. Clones were sequenced by immunoSEQ multiplex PCR, and TCRdb holds only the in-frame ones, with some missing. The V and J calls and clone size were taken over from that table, and D and trimming were inferred from the DNA. The sample carries around 200,000 clones, 80% recorded once. V shed 6 bases, J shed 7 bases, and the junction held 12 bases outside the gene matches. Germline V gene lookup returns CDR1 SQVTM and CDR2 ANQGSEA. This CDR3 is built from 14 residues.

The source material was PBMCs or T cells enriched from blood (not recorded which). The rearrangement links TRBV29-1 to TRBJ1-2; the match to TRBD1 covers 9 bases. This TCR came from a woman aged 40 to 49 with acute COVID-19. CDR3 nucleotides: TGCAGCGTCAAAGGGACAGGGCTCTTAGGTGGCTACACCTTC. Residues: CSVKGTGLLGGYTF.